These 31 T cell receptor beta chains were all obtained from the same sample, sequenced in a study of shared clonotypes between healthy human individuals. Measured with immunoSEQ multiplex PCR; TCRdb has only the in-frame clones, and not every one. The profile covers more than 2 million clones, with approximately 95% appearing a single time and roughly 0.13% taken by the ten largest. Specimen: naive CD4+ T cells sorted from blood. Subset reported: CD45RA+ positively selected. Every receptor here comes from a man between 18 and 29 years old in good health.

The J gene is TRBJ1-5, the V gene TRBV6-1; D gene ambiguous. Per the germline V gene, CDR1 is MNHNS and CDR2 is SASEGT. V lost 0 bases, J lost 6 bases, and 6 bases lay in between. The CDR3 contains 13 residues. The CDR3 region has the DNA TGTGCCAGCAGTGAAGCTTCCAGTCAGCCCCAGCATTTT. Encoded protein: CASSEASSQPQHF.

This clone came up once. The chain employs TRBV11-2 and TRBJ1-5; 7 bases are a match to TRBD1. CDR1 and CDR2 from the germline V gene are SGHAT and FQNNGV. V lost 5 bases and J lost 5; bases outside the gene matches: 9. The length of the CDR3 is 15 residues. The CDR3 DNA sequence: TGTGCCAGCAGCCAAGACGCAGGGGGATATCAGCCCCAGCATTTT. Amino acid sequence: CASSQDAGGYQPQHF.

The rearrangement uses TRBV5-1 and TRBJ1-5, with a tentative D call TRBD1 (5 bases). The CDR3 consists of 15 residues. Germline V gene sequence: CDR1 SGHRS, CDR2 YFSETQ. Trimming took off 0 bases at V and 4 bases at J, with 11 bases between the two ends. This chain's CDR3 is CASSLAGEINQPQHF. The DNA for the CDR3 is TGCGCCAGCAGCTTGGCGGGGGAAATAAATCAGCCCCAGCATTTT.

The chain carries TRBV5-6 and TRBJ1-2; tentative D call: TRBD1 (6 bases). The V and J ends lost 0 bases and 0 bases respectively, with 12 bases between them. Germline V gene sequence: CDR1 SGHDT, CDR2 YYEEEE. This CDR3 comprises 16 residues. This chain's CDR3 is CASSLAPWTANYGYTF. CDR3 DNA: TGTGCCAGCAGCTTGGCTCCCTGGACAGCTAACTATGGCTACACCTTC.

This clone appeared a single time. V gene TRBV7-2 combines with J gene TRBJ2-1; perhaps TRBD2 as D (6 bases). The germline V gene encodes CDR1 SGHTA and CDR2 FQGNSA. Trimming pared 5 bases from V and 12 bases from J, leaving 17 bases between. There are 13 residues in the CDR3. CDR3: CASSTHPDGGQFF. The CDR3 DNA reads TGTGCCAGCAGCACCCACCCGGACGGGGGGCAGTTCTTC.

The chain uses TRBV27 and TRBJ2-5; a weak D match, TRBD2 (5 bases). V shed 5 bases and J shed 5 bases, with 18 bases lying between them. CDR1 and CDR2 (germline): MNHEY, SMNVEV (reference sequence). The CDR3 length is 15 residues. CDR3 residues: CASSLPRRSGETQYF. As DNA, the CDR3 is TGTGCCAGCAGTCTCCCGAGGAGGAGTGGGGAGACCCAGTACTTC.

In its sample, this clone was seen once. The V and J genes are TRBV30 and TRBJ2-5; D tentatively reads TRBD1 or TRBD2 (5 bases each). Trimming took 2 bases from V and 5 from J, leaving 21 bases between them. This CDR3 is built from 16 residues. Per germline, CDR1 GTSNPN and CDR2 SVGIG (reference sequence). CDR3 region: CAWSLSLGGGRETQYF. Written as DNA, the CDR3 is TGTGCCTGGAGTCTCTCACTGGGTGGGGGAAGGGAGACCCAGTACTTC.

J is TRBJ2-2 and V is TRBV11-2; D gene uncertain. This CDR3 contains 16 residues. Trimming pared 6 bases from V and 0 bases from J, leaving 14 bases between. Germline CDR1 SGHAT, CDR2 FQNNGV. The CDR3 spells CASSFGTTPNTGELFF. The CDR3 DNA follows: TGTGCCAGCAGTTTCGGAACCACACCGAACACCGGGGAGCTGTTTTTT. The full variable domain, its missing parts supplied by reference TRBV11-2 and TRBJ2-2, is EAGVAQSPRYKIIEKRQSVAFWCNPISGHATLYWYQQILGQGPKLLIQFQNNGVVDDSQLPKDRFSAERLKGVDSTLKIQPAKLEDSAVYLCASSFGTTPNTGELFFGEGSRLTVL.

The chain carries TRBV7-2 and TRBJ1-1; no clear D gene. The ends were cut back, 5 bases at V and 8 bases at J, with 12 bases in the middle. Germline loops: CDR1 SGHTA, CDR2 FQGNSA. CDR3 length: 12 residues. CDR3 sequence (DNA): TGTGCCAGCAGCGTGCAGAAATCCGAAGCTTTCTTT. Encoded protein: CASSVQKSEAFF.

The chain couples TRBV9 to TRBJ2-7; 8 bases fit TRBD1. The CDR3 runs 15 residues. Germline values: CDR1 SGDLS, CDR2 YYNGEE. V lost 4 bases and J lost 5; bases outside the gene matches: 11. This CDR3 is CASSQRGTGGDEQYF. CDR3 in DNA: TGTGCCAGCAGCCAAAGGGGAACAGGGGGTGACGAGCAGTACTTC.

Note on this clone: Other DNA sequences in the same sample also yield this CDR3. This chain joins TRBV7-9 and TRBJ2-7, with TRBD1 matching 11 bases. Germline CDR1 and CDR2: SEHNR and FQNEAQ (reference sequence). V trimming: 5 bases; J trimming: 3 bases; junction bases outside the gene matches: 3. CDR3 length equals 14 residues. The CDR3 loop is CASSPGTGGYEQYF. In nucleotides, the CDR3 is TGTGCCAGCAGCCCGGGGACAGGGGGCTACGAGCAGTACTTC.

Concerning this clone itself: Other DNA sequences from this sample encode an identical CDR3 as well. This chain uses TRBV18 with TRBJ1-2; D is undetermined. Germline CDR1 is KGHSH and CDR2 is LQKENI. Between the trimmed V and J ends, which lost 2 bases and 5 bases, there was a span of 9 bases. There are 13 residues in the CDR3. Here the CDR3 DNA reads TGTGCCAGCTCACCATCGGACGGGTATGGCTACACCTTC. The encoded protein is CASSPSDGYGYTF.

The V call is TRBV19, the J call TRBJ2-1; 7 positions agree with TRBD2. With 9 bases clipped from V and 5 bases from J, the junction kept 10 bases outside the gene matches. The CDR3 sequence is 14 residues long. Germline V lookup: CDR1 LNHDA, CDR2 SQIVND (reference sequence). In nucleotides, the CDR3 is TGTGCCAGCCGGGAGGAGGGGTTTAACAATGAGCAGTTCTTC. This encodes CASREEGFNNEQFF.

The chain carries TRBV4-1 and TRBJ2-3; 11 bases match TRBD2. Germline trimming cut 4 bases from V and 3 bases from J; bases unmatched to any gene: 6. This CDR3 spans 16 amino acids. Germline assignment: CDR1 MGHRA and CDR2 YSYEKL. This CDR3 reads CASSPTSGKTTDTQYF. The DNA for the CDR3 is TGCGCCAGCAGCCCGACTAGCGGGAAAACAACAGATACGCAGTATTTT.

The chain uses TRBV7-2 and TRBJ1-6; D ambiguous. V was trimmed by 2 bases and J by 0 bases, leaving 8 bases between them. The CDR3 spans 16 residues. Looked up from germline, CDR1 is SGHTA and CDR2 is FQGNSA. The CDR3 nucleotides read TGTGCCAGCAGCTTATGGCAGGCCTCCTATAATTCACCCCTCCACTTT. Translation gives CASSLWQASYNSPLHF.

The chain's CDR3 is CASSADRYSNYGYTF. The CDR3 DNA is TGTGCCAGCAGCGCCGACAGGTACTCTAACTATGGCTACACCTTC. This chain connects TRBV7-3 to TRBJ1-2; weak D call: TRBD1 (6 bases). Deletions cut 5 bases from V and 0 bases from J, with 13 bases between. This CDR3 is built from 15 residues. Germline V CDR1 and CDR2: SGHTA, FQGTGA.

This clone was observed a single time. The chain carries TRBV7-9 and TRBJ2-5, with 8 nucleotides matching TRBD1. CDR1 is SEHNR, CDR2 FQNEAQ, per germline (reference sequence). The ends lost 4 bases at V and 5 bases at J; junction bases unmatched: 15. This CDR3 has 17 amino acids. The CDR3 nucleotides read TGTGCCAGCAGCTCCCTAGGGCAGGGGGCATCAGGGGAGACCCAGTACTTC. Residues: CASSSLGQGASGETQYF.

Comments on this clone: Within the sample, other DNA sequences also encode this same CDR3. The chain recombines TRBV5-1 with TRBJ2-7; D is unclear. Germline V gives CDR1 SGHRS, CDR2 YFSETQ. Trimming left V 5 bases short and J 1 base short, with 10 bases between. The length of the CDR3 is 13 residues. The CDR3 loop reads CASSRAGSYEQYF. The CDR3 DNA sequence: TGCGCCAGCAGTCGCGCCGGGTCCTACGAGCAGTACTTC.

The genes are TRBV9 and TRBJ2-5; 8 bases align to TRBD1. Germline CDR1 reads SGDLS; CDR2 reads YYNGEE. There are 15 residues in the CDR3. Losses at the gene ends were 3 bases for V and 0 bases for J; bases not matched to a gene: 4. CDR3 residues: CASSAQGANQETQYF. In nucleotides, the CDR3 is TGTGCCAGCAGCGCCCAGGGGGCGAACCAAGAGACCCAGTACTTC.

The chain is built from TRBV7-9 and TRBJ2-7; the D is unclear. Trimming removed 5 bases from V and 4 bases from J, with 9 bases in between. Germline-derived CDR1 and CDR2 are SEHNR and FQNEAQ (reference sequence). This CDR3 region has 12 residues. The chain's CDR3 is CASSVMGYEQYF. As DNA, the CDR3 is TGTGCCAGCAGCGTCATGGGTTACGAGCAGTACTTC.

This chain uses TRBV9 with TRBJ2-2; TRBD2 aligns across 13 bases. CDR3 size: 18 residues. After removal of 4 bases from V and 4 bases from J, the junction contained 10 bases not matched to a gene. Germline loops: CDR1 SGDLS, CDR2 YYNGEE. CDR3 in DNA: TGTGCCAGCAGCCCGCGGACTAGCGGGAGTTTGGGCACCGGGGAGCTGTTTTTT. This gives the protein CASSPRTSGSLGTGELFF.

The chain couples TRBV21-1 to TRBJ1-1. TRBV21-1 is a listed pseudogene. The CDR3 loop spans 15 amino acids. In DNA, the CDR3 is TGTGCCAGCAGCAGATACAGGGCGGGGGTCACTGAAGCTTTCTTT. Its translation: CASSRYRAGVTEAFF.

The chain employs TRBV5-6 and TRBJ2-5; 7 nucleotides match TRBD1. V was pared by 4 bases and J by 2 bases, with 5 bases of the junction left unmatched. The CDR3 consists of 14 residues. Germline V gene sequence: CDR1 SGHDT, CDR2 YYEEEE. The CDR3, as DNA: TGTGCCAGCAGCATTGACAGGGAACAAGAGACCCAGTACTTC. This gives the protein CASSIDREQETQYF.

This clone has just a few counts. V is TRBV28 and J is TRBJ1-5; 8 bases are a match to TRBD1. The CDR3 totals 15 residues. V trimming: 6 bases; J trimming: 0 bases; junction bases outside the gene matches: 4. Germline V lookup: CDR1 MDHEN, CDR2 SYDVKM. The CDR3 here is CASRPTGASNQPQHF. The CDR3 DNA is TGTGCCAGCAGGCCGACAGGGGCTAGCAATCAGCCCCAGCATTTT.

On this clone itself: The same CDR3 can be traced to other DNA sequences in this sample. V usage is TRBV20-1 and J usage is TRBJ2-5; D not resolved. Trimming took off 5 bases at V and 5 bases at J, with 6 bases between the two ends. This CDR3 has 10 residues. In germline, CDR1 is DFQATT, CDR2 SNEGSKA (reference sequence). The CDR3 DNA reads TGCAGTGCTTGGCGGGAGACCCAGTACTTC. It is translated as CSAWRETQYF.

The genes are TRBV28 and TRBJ2-2; weak D call: TRBD2 (6 bases). The CDR3 runs to 15 residues. CDR1 MDHEN and CDR2 SYDVKM come from the germline V gene. The ends were cut back, 5 bases at V and 0 bases at J, with 10 bases in the middle. The CDR3 DNA sequence: TGTGCCAGCAGTATGGGACTCCCGAACACCGGGGAGCTGTTTTTT. Its protein is CASSMGLPNTGELFF.

This chain connects TRBV6-1 to TRBJ2-7; possibly TRBD1 or TRBD2 for D (7 bases each). From germline, CDR1 is MNHNS and CDR2 SASEGT. This CDR3 spans 15 amino acids. Trimming removed 4 bases at V and 3 bases at J, with 16 bases between. Written as DNA, the CDR3 is TGTGCCAGCAGTGGCTCAGGGGGGGGCGTCTACGAGCAGTACTTC. Protein: CASSGSGGGVYEQYF.

In regard to this clone: The same CDR3 is also encoded by other DNA sequences in this sample. The chain carries TRBV2 and TRBJ2-7; D gene uncertain. Germline CDR1 is SNHLY and CDR2 is FYNNEI. The CDR3 is made up of 11 amino acids. The V end was cut by 4 bases, the J end by 3 bases, with 4 bases between. The CDR3 nucleotides are TGTGCCAGCAGTGCGGGCTACGAGCAGTACTTC. Encoded protein: CASSAGYEQYF.

The J gene is TRBJ2-3, the V gene TRBV9; weak D call: TRBD2 (5 bases). The CDR3 totals 15 residues. Germline assignment: CDR1 SGDLS and CDR2 YYNGEE. V was shortened by 4 bases and J by 1 base, with 13 bases between the two germline ends. The CDR3 DNA reads TGTGCCAGCAGCCGCACGCTCGGGGGCACAGATACGCAGTATTTT. Protein sequence: CASSRTLGGTDTQYF.

This chain uses TRBV6-1 with TRBJ1-2, with D possibly TRBD1 on 5 matching bases. Looked up from germline, CDR1 is MNHNS and CDR2 is SASEGT. V was trimmed by 5 bases and J by 4 bases, leaving 17 bases between them. This CDR3 region has 15 residues. This CDR3 reads CASSPGADIIYGYTF. As DNA, the CDR3 is TGTGCCAGCAGTCCCGGGGCCGACATTATCTATGGCTACACCTTC.

The chain combines TRBV5-1 with TRBJ2-5; D gene uncertain. Germline loops: CDR1 SGHRS, CDR2 YFSETQ. This CDR3 comprises 14 residues. Deletions cut 2 bases from V and 2 bases from J, with 10 bases between. Here the CDR3 reads CASSLQFIQETQYF. The DNA of the CDR3 is TGCGCCAGCAGCTTACAGTTCATACAAGAGACCCAGTACTTC.